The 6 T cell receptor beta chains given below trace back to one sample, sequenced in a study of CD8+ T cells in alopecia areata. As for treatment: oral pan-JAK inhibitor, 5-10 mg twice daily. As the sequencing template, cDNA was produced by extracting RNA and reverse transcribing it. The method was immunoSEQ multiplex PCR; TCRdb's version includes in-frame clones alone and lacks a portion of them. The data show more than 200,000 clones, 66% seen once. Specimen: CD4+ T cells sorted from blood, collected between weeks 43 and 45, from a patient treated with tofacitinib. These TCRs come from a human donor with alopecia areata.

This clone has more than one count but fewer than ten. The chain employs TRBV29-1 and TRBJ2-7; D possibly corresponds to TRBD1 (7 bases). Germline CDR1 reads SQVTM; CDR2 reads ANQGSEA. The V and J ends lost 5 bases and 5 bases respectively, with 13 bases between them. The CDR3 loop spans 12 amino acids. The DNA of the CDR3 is TGCAGCGTTCAGGGGGGCAGGGACGAGCAGTACTTC. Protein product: CSVQGGRDEQYF.

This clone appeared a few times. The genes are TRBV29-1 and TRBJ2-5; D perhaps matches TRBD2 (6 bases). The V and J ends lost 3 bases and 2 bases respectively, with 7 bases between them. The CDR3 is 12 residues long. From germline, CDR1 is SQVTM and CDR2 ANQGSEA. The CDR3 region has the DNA TGCAGCGTTGACGGGGGTCAAGAGACCCAGTACTTC. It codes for CSVDGGQETQYF.

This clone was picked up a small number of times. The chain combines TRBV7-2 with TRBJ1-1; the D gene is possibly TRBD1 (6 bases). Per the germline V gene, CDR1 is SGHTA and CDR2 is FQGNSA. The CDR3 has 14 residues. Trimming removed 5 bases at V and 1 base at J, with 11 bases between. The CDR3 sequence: CASSPGHANTEAFF. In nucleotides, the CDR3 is TGTGCCAGCAGCCCGGGACACGCGAACACTGAAGCTTTCTTT.

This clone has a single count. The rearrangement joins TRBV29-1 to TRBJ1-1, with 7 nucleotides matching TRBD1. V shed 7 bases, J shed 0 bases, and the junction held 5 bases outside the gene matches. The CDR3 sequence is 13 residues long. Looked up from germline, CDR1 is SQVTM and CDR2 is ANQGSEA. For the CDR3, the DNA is TGCAGCGCCTCGACAGGGATGAACACTGAAGCTTTCTTT. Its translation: CSASTGMNTEAFF.

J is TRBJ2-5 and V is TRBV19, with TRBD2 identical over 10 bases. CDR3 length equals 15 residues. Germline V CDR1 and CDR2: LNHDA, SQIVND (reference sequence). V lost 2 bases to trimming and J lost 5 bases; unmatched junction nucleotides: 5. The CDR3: CASSILAGGWETQYF. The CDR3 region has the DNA TGTGCCAGTAGTATATTAGCGGGGGGATGGGAGACCCAGTACTTC.

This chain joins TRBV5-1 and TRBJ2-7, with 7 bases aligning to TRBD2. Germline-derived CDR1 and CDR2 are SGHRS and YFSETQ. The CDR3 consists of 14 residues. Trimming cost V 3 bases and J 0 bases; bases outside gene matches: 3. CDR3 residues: CASSYGTTSYEQYF. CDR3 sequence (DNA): TGCGCCAGCAGCTACGGGACTACCTCCTACGAGCAGTACTTC.